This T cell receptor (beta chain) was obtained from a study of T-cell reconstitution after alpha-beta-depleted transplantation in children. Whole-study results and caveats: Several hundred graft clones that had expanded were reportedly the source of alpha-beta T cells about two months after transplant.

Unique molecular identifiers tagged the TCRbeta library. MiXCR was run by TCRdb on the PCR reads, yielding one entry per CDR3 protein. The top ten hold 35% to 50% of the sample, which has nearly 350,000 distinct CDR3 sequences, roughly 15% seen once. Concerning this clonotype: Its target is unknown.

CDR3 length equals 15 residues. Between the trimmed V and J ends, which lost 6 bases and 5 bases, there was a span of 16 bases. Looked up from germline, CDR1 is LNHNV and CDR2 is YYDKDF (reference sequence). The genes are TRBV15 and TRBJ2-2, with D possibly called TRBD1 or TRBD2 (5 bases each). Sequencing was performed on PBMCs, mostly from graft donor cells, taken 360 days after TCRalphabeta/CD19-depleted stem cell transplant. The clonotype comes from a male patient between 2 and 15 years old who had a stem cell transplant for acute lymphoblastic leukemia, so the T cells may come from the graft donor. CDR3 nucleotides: TGTGCCACCAGATTACGGGGACGGATAACCGGGGAGCTGTTTTTT. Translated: CATRLRGRITGELFF.